This T cell receptor beta chain was sequenced during a study of cytomegalovirus exposure and HLA in healthy donors. This CDR3 has 13 amino acids. CDR1 SGHTA and CDR2 FQGTGA come from the germline V gene. Germline trimming cut 3 bases from V and 4 bases from J; bases unmatched to any gene: 1. This clone occurred a few times. In the PCR, 60 Vbeta and 13 Jbeta primers were used. Here immunoSEQ multiplex PCR was the method, and the copy in TCRdb shows in-frame clones only, minus some. Of just over 65,000 clones listed, roughly four fifths are singletons. Input material: PBMCs. The TCR was taken from a human donor in good health. The chain is built from TRBV7-3 and TRBJ1-1; TRBD1 aligns across 8 bases. The CDR3 nucleotides read TGTGCCAGCAGCTTTACAGGGGGCACTGAAGCTTTCTTT. It specifies CASSFTGGTEAFF.